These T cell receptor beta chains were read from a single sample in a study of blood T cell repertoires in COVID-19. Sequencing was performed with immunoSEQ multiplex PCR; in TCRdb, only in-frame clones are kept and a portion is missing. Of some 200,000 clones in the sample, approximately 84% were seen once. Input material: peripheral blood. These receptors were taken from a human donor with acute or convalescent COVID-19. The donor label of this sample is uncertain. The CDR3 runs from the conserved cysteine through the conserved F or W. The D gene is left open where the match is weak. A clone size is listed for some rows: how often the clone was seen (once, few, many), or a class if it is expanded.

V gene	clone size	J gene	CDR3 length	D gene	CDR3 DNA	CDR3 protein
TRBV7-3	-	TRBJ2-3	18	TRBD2	TGTGCCAGCAGCTTAAGGGGGACTAGCGGGGACCGCACAGATACGCAGTATTTT	CASSLRGTSGDRTDTQYF
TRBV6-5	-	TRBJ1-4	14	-	TGTGCCAGCAGCGACACTGCAACTAATGAAAAACTGTTTTTT	CASSDTATNEKLFF
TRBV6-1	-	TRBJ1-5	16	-	TGTGCCAGCAGTGGATCCACAGGGATGGTCAATCAGCCCCAGCATTTT	CASSGSTGMVNQPQHF
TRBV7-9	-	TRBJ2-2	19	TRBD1	TGTGCCAGCAGCTTAAGGGGGCAGGGATGGGTCCGGGACACCGGGGAGCTGTTTTTT	CASSLRGQGWVRDTGELFF
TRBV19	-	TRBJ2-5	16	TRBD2	TGTGCCAGTAGTTCGGCGGCGGGGGGGGCGCGGGAGACCCAGTACTTC	CASSSAAGGARETQYF
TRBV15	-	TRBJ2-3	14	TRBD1	TGTGCCACCAGCTACACAGGGGCTGGGGATACGCAGTATTTT	CATSYTGAGDTQYF
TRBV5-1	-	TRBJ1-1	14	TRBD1	TGCGCCAGCAGCTTGGGAACAGGGGCCTCTGAAGCTTTCTTT	CASSLGTGASEAFF
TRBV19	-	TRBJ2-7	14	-	TGTGCCAGTAGTATATCTCCCTTAACCTACGAGCAGTACTTC	CASSISPLTYEQYF
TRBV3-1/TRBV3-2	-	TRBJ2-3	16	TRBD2	TGTGCCAGCAGCAAAAGCGGGAGGGTGGACACAGATACGCAGTATTTT	CASSKSGRVDTDTQYF
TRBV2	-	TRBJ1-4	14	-	TGTGCCAGCTGCTGGGGGCCCGTTAATGAAAAACTGTTTTTT	CASCWGPVNEKLFF
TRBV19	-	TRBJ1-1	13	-	TGTGCCAGTAGCCCCCCCGGTAACACTGAAGCTTTCTTT	CASSPPGNTEAFF
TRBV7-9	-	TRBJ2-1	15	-	TGTGCCAGCAGCTTAATTTCCCGCGGGTACAATGAGCAGTTCTTC	CASSLISRGYNEQFF
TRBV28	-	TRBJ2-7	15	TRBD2	TGTGCCAGCGGAAATAGCGGGAGTAATTCTTACGAGCAGTACTTC	CASGNSGSNSYEQYF
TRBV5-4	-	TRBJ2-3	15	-	TGTGCCAGCAGCTTGGGAGGAGCGGCCACAGATACGCAGTATTTT	CASSLGGAATDTQYF
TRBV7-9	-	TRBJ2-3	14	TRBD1	TGTGCCAGCAGCCCGTCAGGGGGCAGAGATACGCAGTATTTT	CASSPSGGRDTQYF
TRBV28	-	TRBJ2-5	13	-	TGTGCCAGCAGTTCCGACAGACAAGAGACCCAGTACTTC	CASSSDRQETQYF
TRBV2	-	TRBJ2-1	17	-	TGTGCCAGCAGCGCCCTTAGTGTGCTGCTCTCCTACAATGAGCAGTTCTTC	CASSALSVLLSYNEQFF
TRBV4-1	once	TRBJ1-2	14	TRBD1	TGCGCCAGCAGCCAAGACGACAGGGCCTATGGCTACACCTTC	CASSQDDRAYGYTF
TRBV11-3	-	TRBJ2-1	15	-	TGTGCCAGCAGCTTAGAGACCAGCGCGGTGGGTGAGCAGTTCTTC	CASSLETSAVGEQFF
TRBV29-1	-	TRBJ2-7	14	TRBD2	TGCAGCGTTGACCGACTAGCGGGGGACGGTGAGCAGTACTTC	CSVDRLAGDGEQYF
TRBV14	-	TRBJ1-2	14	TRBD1	TGTGCCAGCAGCCAACTAACAGGGGGTGGAGGCTACACCTTC	CASSQLTGGGGYTF
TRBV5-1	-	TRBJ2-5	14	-	TGCGCCAGCACCCAGGGGTTTAACCAAGAGACCCAGTACTTC	CASTQGFNQETQYF
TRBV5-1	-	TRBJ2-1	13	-	TGCGCCAGCAACCCTAGCTCCTACAATGAGCAGTTCTTC	CASNPSSYNEQFF
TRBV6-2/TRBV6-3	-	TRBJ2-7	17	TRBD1	TGTGCCAGCAGTAGCCCTTCGCATCGGGACAGGGGGTACGAGCAGTACTTC	CASSSPSHRDRGYEQYF
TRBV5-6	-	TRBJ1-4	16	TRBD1	TGTGCCAGCAGCTTGCGCGGGACAGGGGGAGGTGAAAAACTGTTTTTT	CASSLRGTGGGEKLFF
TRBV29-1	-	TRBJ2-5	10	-	TGCAGCGTTGGCGAAGAGACCCAGTACTTC	CSVGEETQYF
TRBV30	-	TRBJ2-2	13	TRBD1	TGTGCCTGGAGAAACAGGGGCACCGGGGAGCTGTTTTTT	CAWRNRGTGELFF
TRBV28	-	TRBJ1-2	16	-	TGTGCCACATACACGTTCGGAGTCCTAGGGGATTATGGCTACACCTTC	CATYTFGVLGDYGYTF
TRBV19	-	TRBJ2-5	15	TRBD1	TGTGCCAGTAGTGCGGTCGACAGGGGGCGGGAGACCCAGTACTTC	CASSAVDRGRETQYF
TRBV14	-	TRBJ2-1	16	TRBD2	TGTGCCAGCAGCCATCTCGGGACTAGCGGTTCCAATGAGCAGTTCTTC	CASSHLGTSGSNEQFF
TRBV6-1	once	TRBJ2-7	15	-	TGTGCCAGCAGTGAAGGACTAGGTCTTTCCTACGAGCAGTACTTC	CASSEGLGLSYEQYF
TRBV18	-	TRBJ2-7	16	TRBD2	TGTGCCAGCTCACCCGGACTAGCGGGAGTCGGGTACGAGCAGTACTTC	CASSPGLAGVGYEQYF
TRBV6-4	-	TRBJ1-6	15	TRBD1	TGTGCCAGCAGTCCCCGACAGGGGAGCGCATCACCCCTCCACTTT	CASSPRQGSASPLHF
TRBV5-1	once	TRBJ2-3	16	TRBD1	TGCGCCAGCAGCCAGGGAACAGGGGCGGGCACAGATACGCAGTATTTT	CASSQGTGAGTDTQYF
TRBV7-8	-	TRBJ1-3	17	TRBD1	TGTGCCAGCAGCCGGGACAGGGGGGACCGTAGGGGAAACACCATATATTTT	CASSRDRGDRRGNTIYF
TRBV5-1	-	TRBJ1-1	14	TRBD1	TGCGCCAGCAGCTTCGATTCAGGGGGAGCTGAAGCTTTCTTT	CASSFDSGGAEAFF
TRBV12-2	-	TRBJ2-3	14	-	TGTGCAAGTCGCGTTCTCCTCGGGGCAGATACGCAGTATTTT	CASRVLLGADTQYF
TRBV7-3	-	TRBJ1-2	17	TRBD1	TGTGCCAGCAGCCTCACGTCGGGAGCCCCAGGGGGATATGGCTACACCTTC	CASSLTSGAPGGYGYTF
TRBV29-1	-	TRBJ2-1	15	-	TGCAGCGTTGACCCTGGACTTTTCTCCTACAATGAGCAGTTCTTC	CSVDPGLFSYNEQFF
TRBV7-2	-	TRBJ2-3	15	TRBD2	TGTGCCAGCAGCTTAGACCGGACTAGCGGAGATACGCAGTATTTT	CASSLDRTSGDTQYF
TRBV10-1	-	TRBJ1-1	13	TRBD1	TGCGCCAGCAGAAGGACAGGGGACACTGAAGCTTTCTTT	CASRRTGDTEAFF
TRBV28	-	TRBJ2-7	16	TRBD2	TGTGCCAGCAGTTTATTGGGCCTAGCGGTTTCCTACGAGCAGTACTTC	CASSLLGLAVSYEQYF
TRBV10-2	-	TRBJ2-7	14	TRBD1	TGCGCCAGCAGTGGTGGGGACAGGGGGAACGAGCAGTACTTC	CASSGGDRGNEQYF
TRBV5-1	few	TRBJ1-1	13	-	TGCGCCAGCAGCCCCCAAATGAACACTGAAGCTTTCTTT	CASSPQMNTEAFF
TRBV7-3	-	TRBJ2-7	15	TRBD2	TGTGCCAGCAGCTTAACCCCCGGGGGGGCCTACGAGCAGTACTTC	CASSLTPGGAYEQYF
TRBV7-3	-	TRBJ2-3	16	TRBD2	TGTGCCAGCAGCTTGGTGGCTAGCGGGGGCACAGATACGCAGTATTTT	CASSLVASGGTDTQYF